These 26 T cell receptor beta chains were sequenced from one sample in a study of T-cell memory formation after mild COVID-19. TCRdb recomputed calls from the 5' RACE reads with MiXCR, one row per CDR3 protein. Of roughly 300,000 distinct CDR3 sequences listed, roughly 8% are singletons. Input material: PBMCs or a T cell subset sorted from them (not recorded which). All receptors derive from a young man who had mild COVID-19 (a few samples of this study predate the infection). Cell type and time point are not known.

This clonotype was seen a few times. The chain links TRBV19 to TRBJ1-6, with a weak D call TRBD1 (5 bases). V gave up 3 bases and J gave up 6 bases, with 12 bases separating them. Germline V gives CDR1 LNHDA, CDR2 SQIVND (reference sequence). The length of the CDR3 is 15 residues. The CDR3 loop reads CASSIQGTFNSPLHF. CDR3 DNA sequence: TGTGCCAGTAGTATCCAAGGGACGTTTAATTCACCCCTCCACTTT. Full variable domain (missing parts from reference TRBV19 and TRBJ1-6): DGGITQSPKYLFRKEGQNVTLSCEQNLNHDAMYWYRQDPGQGLRLIYYSQIVNDFQKGDIAEGYSVSREKKESFPLTVTSAQKNPTAFYLCASSIQGTFNSPLHFGNGTRLTVT.

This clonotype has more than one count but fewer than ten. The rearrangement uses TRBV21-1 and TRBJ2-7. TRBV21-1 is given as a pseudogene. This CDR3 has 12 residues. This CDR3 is CASSNLGHEQYV. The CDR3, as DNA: TGTGCCAGCAGCAACCTGGGTCACGAGCAGTACGTC.

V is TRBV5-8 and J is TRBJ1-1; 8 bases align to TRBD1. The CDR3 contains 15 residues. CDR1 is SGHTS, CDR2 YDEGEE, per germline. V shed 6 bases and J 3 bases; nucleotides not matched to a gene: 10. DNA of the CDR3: TGTGCCAGCACCGTAGGGTGGACAGGGTACACTGAAGCTTTCTTT. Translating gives CASTVGWTGYTEAFF.

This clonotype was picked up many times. As DNA, the CDR3 is TGCAGTGCTAGAACGGACAGGTCCCCAGAGACCCAGTACTTC. Amino acids: CSARTDRSPETQYF. V usage is TRBV20-1 and J usage is TRBJ2-5, with TRBD1 identical over 7 bases. In germline, CDR1 is DFQATT, CDR2 SNEGSKA (reference sequence). The V and J ends lost 2 bases and 4 bases, in that order; junction bases with no gene match: 7. The CDR3 has 14 residues.

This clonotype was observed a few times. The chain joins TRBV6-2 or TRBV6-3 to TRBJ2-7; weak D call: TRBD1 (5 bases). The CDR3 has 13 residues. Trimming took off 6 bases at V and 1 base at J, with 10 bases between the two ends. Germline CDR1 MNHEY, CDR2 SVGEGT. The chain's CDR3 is CASSRTRSYEQYV. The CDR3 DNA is TGTGCCAGCAGCAGGACACGTTCCTACGAGCAGTACGTC.

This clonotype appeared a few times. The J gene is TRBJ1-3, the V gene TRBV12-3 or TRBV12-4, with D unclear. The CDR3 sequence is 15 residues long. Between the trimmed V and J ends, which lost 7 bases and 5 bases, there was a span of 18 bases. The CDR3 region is CASTPGYTARNTIYF. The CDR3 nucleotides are TGTGCCAGCACCCCCGGGTACACCGCCAGAAACACCATATATTTT.

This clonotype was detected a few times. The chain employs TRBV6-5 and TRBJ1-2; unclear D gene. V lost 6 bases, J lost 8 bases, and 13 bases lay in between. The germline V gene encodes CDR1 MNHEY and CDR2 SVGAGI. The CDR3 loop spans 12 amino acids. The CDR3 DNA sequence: TGTGCCAGCAGGGTACGGGGAGGGGGCTACACCTTC. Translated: CASRVRGGGYTF.

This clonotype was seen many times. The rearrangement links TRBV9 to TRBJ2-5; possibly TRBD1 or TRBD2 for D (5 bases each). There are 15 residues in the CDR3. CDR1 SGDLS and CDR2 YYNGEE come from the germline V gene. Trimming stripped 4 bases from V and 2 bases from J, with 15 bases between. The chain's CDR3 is CASSKNVEGQETQYF. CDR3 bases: TGTGCCAGCAGCAAAAATGTCGAGGGGCAAGAGACCCAGTACTTC.

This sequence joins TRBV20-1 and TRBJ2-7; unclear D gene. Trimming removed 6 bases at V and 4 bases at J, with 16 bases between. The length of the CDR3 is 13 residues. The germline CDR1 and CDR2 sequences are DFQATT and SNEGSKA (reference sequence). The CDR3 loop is CSAQKIGAYEQYF. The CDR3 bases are TGCAGTGCCCAGAAGATTGGAGCTTACGAGCAGTACTTC.

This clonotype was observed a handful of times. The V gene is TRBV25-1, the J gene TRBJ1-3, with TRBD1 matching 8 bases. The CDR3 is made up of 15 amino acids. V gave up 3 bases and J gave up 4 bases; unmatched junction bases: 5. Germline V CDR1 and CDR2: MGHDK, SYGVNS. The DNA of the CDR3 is TGTGCCAGCAGTGACCTTACAGGGGGAGGAAACACCATATATTTT. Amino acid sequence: CASSDLTGGGNTIYF.

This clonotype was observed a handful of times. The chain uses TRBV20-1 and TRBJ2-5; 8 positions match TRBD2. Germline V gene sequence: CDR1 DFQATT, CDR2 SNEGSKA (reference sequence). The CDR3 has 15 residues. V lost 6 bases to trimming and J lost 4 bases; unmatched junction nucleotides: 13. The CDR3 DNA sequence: TGCAGTGCCGGCCCCGCGGGGGGCGGGGGAGAGACCCAGTACTTC. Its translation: CSAGPAGGGGETQYF.

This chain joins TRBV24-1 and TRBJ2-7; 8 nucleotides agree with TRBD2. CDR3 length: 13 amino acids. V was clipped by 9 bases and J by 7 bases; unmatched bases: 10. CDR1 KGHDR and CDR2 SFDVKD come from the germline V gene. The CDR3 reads CATGVRGASEQYV. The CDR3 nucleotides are TGTGCCACCGGCGTGCGGGGGGCGAGTGAGCAGTACGTC.

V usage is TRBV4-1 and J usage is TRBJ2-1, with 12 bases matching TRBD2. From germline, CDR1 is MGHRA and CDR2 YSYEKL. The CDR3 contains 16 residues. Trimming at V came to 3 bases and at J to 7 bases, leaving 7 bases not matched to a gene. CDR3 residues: CASSQDLAGGPNEQFF. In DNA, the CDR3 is TGCGCCAGCAGCCAGGACCTAGCGGGGGGGCCAAATGAGCAGTTCTTC.

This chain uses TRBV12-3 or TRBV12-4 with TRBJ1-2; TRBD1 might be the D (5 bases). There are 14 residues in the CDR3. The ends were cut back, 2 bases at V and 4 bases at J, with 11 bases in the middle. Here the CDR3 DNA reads TGTGCCAGCAGTTTATCAGGGACCATCTATGGCTACACCTTC. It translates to CASSLSGTIYGYTF.

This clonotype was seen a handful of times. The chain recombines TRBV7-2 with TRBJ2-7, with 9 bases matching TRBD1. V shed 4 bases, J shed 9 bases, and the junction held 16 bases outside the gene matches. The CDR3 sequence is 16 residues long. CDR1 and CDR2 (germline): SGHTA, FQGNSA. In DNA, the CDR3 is TGTGCCAGCAGCTCCTCCGGGACAGGGTTGTTAGGTGGGCAGTACTTC. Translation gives CASSSSGTGLLGGQYF.

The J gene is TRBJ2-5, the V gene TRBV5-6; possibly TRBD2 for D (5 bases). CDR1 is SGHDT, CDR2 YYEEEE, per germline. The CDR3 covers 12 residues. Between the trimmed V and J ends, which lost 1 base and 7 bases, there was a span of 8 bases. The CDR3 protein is CASSLYRGTQYF. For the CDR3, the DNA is TGTGCCAGCAGCTTGTATCGGGGGACCCAGTACTTC.

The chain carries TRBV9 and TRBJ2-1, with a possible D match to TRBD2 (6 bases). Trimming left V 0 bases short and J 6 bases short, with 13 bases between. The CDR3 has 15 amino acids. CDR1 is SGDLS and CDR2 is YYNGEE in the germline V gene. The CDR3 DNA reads TGTGCCAGCAGCGTAGAGTGGGGGGATGGCAATGAGCAGTTCTTC. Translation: CASSVEWGDGNEQFF.

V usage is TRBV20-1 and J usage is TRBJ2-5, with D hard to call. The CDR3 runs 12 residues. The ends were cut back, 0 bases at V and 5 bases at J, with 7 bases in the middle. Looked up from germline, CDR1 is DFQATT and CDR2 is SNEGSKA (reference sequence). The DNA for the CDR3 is TGCAGTGCTAGAGAGGCTCTGGAGACCCAGTACTTC. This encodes CSAREALETQYF.

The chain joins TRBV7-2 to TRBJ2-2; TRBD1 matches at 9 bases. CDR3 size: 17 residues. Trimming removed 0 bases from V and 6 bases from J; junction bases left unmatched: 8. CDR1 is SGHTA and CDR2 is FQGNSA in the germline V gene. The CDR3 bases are TGTGCCAGCAGCTTAGCTACCGGGACAGGGACAGCCGGGGAGCTGTTTTTT. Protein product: CASSLATGTGTAGELFF.

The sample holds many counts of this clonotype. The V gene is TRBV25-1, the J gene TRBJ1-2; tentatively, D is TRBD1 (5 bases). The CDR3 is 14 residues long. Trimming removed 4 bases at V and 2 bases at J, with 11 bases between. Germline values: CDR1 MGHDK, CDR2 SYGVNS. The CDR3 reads CASSGVGANYGYTF. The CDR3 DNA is TGTGCCAGCAGTGGGGTCGGGGCGAACTATGGCTACACCTTC.

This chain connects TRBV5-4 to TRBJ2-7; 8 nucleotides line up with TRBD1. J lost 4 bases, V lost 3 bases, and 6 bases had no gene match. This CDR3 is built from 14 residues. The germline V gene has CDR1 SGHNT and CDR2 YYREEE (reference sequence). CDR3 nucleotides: TGTGCCAGCAGCTCGACAGGGGAAAATTACGAGCAGTACGTC. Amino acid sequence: CASSSTGENYEQYV.

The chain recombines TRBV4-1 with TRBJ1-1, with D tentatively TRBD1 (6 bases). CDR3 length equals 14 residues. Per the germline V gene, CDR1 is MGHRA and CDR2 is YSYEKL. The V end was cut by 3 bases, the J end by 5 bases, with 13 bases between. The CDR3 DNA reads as TGCGCCAGCAGCCAGGCAGGGGCAGGGACTGAAGCTTTCTTT. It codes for CASSQAGAGTEAFF.

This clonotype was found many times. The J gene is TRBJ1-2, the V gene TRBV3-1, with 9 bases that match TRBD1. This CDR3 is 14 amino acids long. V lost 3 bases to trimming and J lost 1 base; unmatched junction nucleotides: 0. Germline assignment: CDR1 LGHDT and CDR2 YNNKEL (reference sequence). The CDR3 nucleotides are TGTGCCAGCAGCCAGGGACAGGGTAACTATGGCTACACCTTC. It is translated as CASSQGQGNYGYTF.

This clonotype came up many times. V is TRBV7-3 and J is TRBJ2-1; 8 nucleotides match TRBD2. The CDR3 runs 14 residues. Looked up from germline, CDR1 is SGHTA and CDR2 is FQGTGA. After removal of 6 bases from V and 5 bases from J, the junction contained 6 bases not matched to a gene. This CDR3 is CASSLLAEHNEQFF. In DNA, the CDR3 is TGTGCCAGCAGTCTACTAGCGGAGCACAATGAGCAGTTCTTC.

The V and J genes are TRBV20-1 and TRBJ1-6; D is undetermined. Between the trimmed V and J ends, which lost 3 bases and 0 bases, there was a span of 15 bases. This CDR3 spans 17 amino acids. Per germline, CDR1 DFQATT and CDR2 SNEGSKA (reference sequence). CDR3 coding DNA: TGCAGTGCTAGGGACGCTAGGAAAGGCTCCTATAATTCACCCCTCCACTTT. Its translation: CSARDARKGSYNSPLHF.

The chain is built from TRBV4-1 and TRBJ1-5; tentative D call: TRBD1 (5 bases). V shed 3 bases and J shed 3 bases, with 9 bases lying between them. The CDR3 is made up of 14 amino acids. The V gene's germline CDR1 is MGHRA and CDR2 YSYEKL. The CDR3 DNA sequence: TGCGCCAGCAGCCACGGGGGACTCAATCAGCCCCAGCATTTT. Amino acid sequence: CASSHGGLNQPQHF.